Each of the 29 T cell receptor beta chains below was sequenced from the same sample in a study of radiation and T cells in renal cell carcinoma. Time point in this sample: blood 2 weeks post-SBRT. This sample's treatment: 15 Gy SBRT to primary tumor, nephrectomy 4 weeks later. The data were produced by immunoSEQ multiplex PCR, yet TCRdb's version contains in-frame clones alone and is incomplete. The table shows about 150,000 clones, with roughly 90% occurring only once. Sequencing used blood, obtained from a patient whose treatment included radiotherapy and nephrectomy. The receptors derive from a woman in her forties or fifties with renal cell carcinoma.

The chain carries TRBV5-1 and TRBJ1-1, with TRBD1 as a possible D gene (5 bases). The CDR3 spans 16 residues. Germline-derived CDR1 and CDR2 are SGHRS and YFSETQ. V gave up 0 bases and J gave up 9 bases, with 21 bases separating them. DNA for the CDR3: TGCGCCAGCAGCTTGGGTGGGTCAGTCGGGACTTCGAAAGCTTTCTTT. Translation: CASSLGGSVGTSKAFF.

V and J are TRBV2 and TRBJ1-6; D gene uncertain. The germline V gene has CDR1 SNHLY and CDR2 FYNNEI. V was cut by 4 bases and J by 7 bases, with 8 bases left in between. This CDR3 spans 13 amino acids. CDR3: CASSAGFNSPLHF. DNA of the CDR3: TGTGCCAGCAGTGCGGGGTTCAATTCACCCCTCCACTTT.

The V and J genes are TRBV30 and TRBJ2-5, with D tentatively TRBD2 (6 bases). The length of the CDR3 is 14 residues. Per germline, CDR1 GTSNPN and CDR2 SVGIG (reference sequence). V dropped 6 bases and J dropped 2 bases, with 16 bases sitting between them. CDR3 nucleotides: TGTGCCTGTACACCGGGACTTGTACAAGAGACCCAGTACTTC. Protein product: CACTPGLVQETQYF.

The V call is TRBV4-1, the J call TRBJ1-2, with D perhaps matching TRBD1 (5 bases). CDR3 length equals 13 residues. V lost 4 bases to trimming and J lost 8 bases, with 14 bases between them. Looked up from germline, CDR1 is MGHRA and CDR2 is YSYEKL. The CDR3 DNA sequence: TGCGCCAGCAGCCGGCGATACAGGACAGGCTACACCTTC. Its translation: CASSRRYRTGYTF.

The genes are TRBV10-3 and TRBJ1-4; D is unclear. In germline, CDR1 is ENHRY, CDR2 SYGVKD. This CDR3 contains 16 residues. V was cut by 0 bases and J by 4 bases, with 12 bases left in between. The CDR3 loop is CAISESKEAFNEKLFF. The CDR3, as DNA: TGTGCCATCAGTGAGTCTAAGGAAGCTTTTAATGAAAAACTGTTTTTT.

The chain uses TRBV9 and TRBJ2-4; the D is unclear. CDR1 and CDR2 (germline): SGDLS, YYNGEE. The V and J ends lost 0 bases and 3 bases respectively, with 7 bases between them. There are 14 residues in the CDR3. The CDR3 region is CASSVGKLKNIQYF. The CDR3 DNA sequence: TGTGCCAGCAGCGTAGGGAAGCTCAAAAACATTCAGTACTTC.

The V and J genes are TRBV9 and TRBJ2-5, with no clear D. The CDR3 runs to 14 residues. From germline, CDR1 is SGDLS and CDR2 YYNGEE. Between the trimmed V and J ends, which lost 0 bases and 1 base, there was a span of 7 bases. CDR3: CASSVGLTQETQYF. The CDR3 DNA follows: TGTGCCAGCAGCGTAGGACTCACCCAAGAGACCCAGTACTTC. The whole variable domain, filled in from reference TRBV9 and TRBJ2-5, reads DSGVTQTPKHLITATGQRVTLRCSPRSGDLSVYWYQQSLDQGLQFLIQYYNGEERAKGNILERFSAQQFPDLHSELNLSSLELGDSALYFCASSVGLTQETQYFGPGTRLLVL.

The V gene is TRBV5-1, the J gene TRBJ2-6; a possible D gene is TRBD2 (6 bases). With 1 base removed from V and 2 bases from J, the gap between germline ends came to 16 bases. This CDR3 has 18 residues. Germline V gives CDR1 SGHRS, CDR2 YFSETQ. Written as DNA, the CDR3 is TGCGCCAGCAGCTTGTTGGCACGGGGGAGCGCTGGGGCCAACGTCCTGACTTTC. It translates to CASSLLARGSAGANVLTF.

This rearrangement joins TRBV30 to TRBJ2-1, with 10 bases identical to TRBD2. The CDR3 covers 17 residues. Germline V gives CDR1 GTSNPN, CDR2 SVGIG (reference sequence). V lost 3 bases and J lost 4; bases outside the gene matches: 12. In nucleotides, the CDR3 is TGTGCCTGGAGCGGCGCCCCACTAGCGGGGACATACAATGAGCAGTTCTTC. It translates to CAWSGAPLAGTYNEQFF. Full variable domain (remainder filled in from reference TRBV30 and TRBJ2-1): SQTIHQWPATLVQPVGSPLSLECTVEGTSNPNLYWYRQAAGRGLQLLFYSVGIGQISSEVPQNLSASRPQDRQFILSSKKLLLSDSGFYLCAWSGAPLAGTYNEQFFGPGTRLTVL.

V and J are TRBV19 and TRBJ1-2; possibly TRBD1 for D (6 bases). This CDR3 is built from 18 residues. V shed 5 bases and J shed 3 bases, with 25 bases lying between them. The germline CDR1 and CDR2 sequences are LNHDA and SQIVND (reference sequence). This chain's CDR3 is CASSGRGGRLNIDYGYTF. In DNA form, the CDR3 reads TGTGCCAGTAGTGGAAGGGGGGGCCGCCTAAACATCGACTATGGCTACACCTTC.

This clone has more than one count but fewer than ten. The chain couples TRBV10-3 to TRBJ1-5; a possible D gene is TRBD1 (6 bases). The CDR3 length is 13 residues. Germline CDR1 ENHRY, CDR2 SYGVKD. Trimming took 7 bases from V and 5 from J, leaving 12 bases between them. The CDR3: CAINGEGDQPQHF. CDR3 bases: TGTGCCATCAACGGGGAGGGGGATCAGCCCCAGCATTTT.

The chain employs TRBV7-3 and TRBJ1-6; no clear D gene. The CDR3 length is 14 residues. V lost 3 bases to trimming and J lost 9 bases, with 12 bases between them. Germline-derived CDR1 and CDR2 are SGHTA and FQGTGA. The CDR3 nucleotides are TGTGCCAGCAGCTTCGGTTCGGATCTTTCACCCCTCCACTTT. Encoded protein: CASSFGSDLSPLHF.

The genes are TRBV5-6 and TRBJ2-5; no definite D call. V lost 0 bases and J 8 bases, leaving 14 bases between the germline ends. Germline values: CDR1 SGHDT, CDR2 YYEEEE. The CDR3 loop spans 14 amino acids. CDR3 loop: CASSLAFSDPTQYF. CDR3 nucleotide sequence: TGTGCCAGCAGCTTGGCCTTTTCAGATCCTACCCAGTACTTC.

The rearrangement links TRBV29-1 to TRBJ2-5; no clear D. The CDR3 loop spans 12 amino acids. V gave up 5 bases and J gave up 5 bases, with 12 bases separating them. In germline, CDR1 is SQVTM, CDR2 ANQGSEA. This CDR3 is CSVLPGEETQYF. The CDR3 bases are TGCAGCGTTCTCCCCGGAGAGGAGACCCAGTACTTC.

This chain links TRBV5-4 with TRBJ2-2; D tentatively reads TRBD1 or TRBD2 (5 bases each). The CDR3 spans 17 residues. V was trimmed by 3 bases and J by 5 bases, leaving 20 bases between them. Germline CDR1 reads SGHNT; CDR2 reads YYREEE (reference sequence). CDR3 in amino acids: CASSSGTGAATTGELFF. The CDR3 DNA reads TGTGCCAGCAGCTCGGGGACCGGGGCGGCAACTACCGGGGAGCTGTTTTTT.

This clone was observed once. This chain links TRBV18 with TRBJ2-1; TRBD1 matches at 7 bases. V gave up 2 bases and J gave up 5 bases; unmatched junction bases: 6. Germline CDR1 reads KGHSH; CDR2 reads LQKENI. The CDR3 covers 15 residues. This CDR3 is CASSPGQGEHNEQFF. The CDR3 region has the DNA TGTGCCAGCTCACCAGGGCAGGGGGAGCACAATGAGCAGTTCTTC. Complete variable domain (other parts from reference TRBV18 and TRBJ2-1): NAGVMQNPRHLVRRRGQEARLRCSPMKGHSHVYWYRQLPEEGLKFMVYLQKENIIDESGMPKERFSAEFPKEGPSILRIQQVVRGDSAAYFCASSPGQGEHNEQFFGPGTRLTVL.

This chain joins TRBV21-1 and TRBJ2-3. TRBV21-1 is described as a pseudogene. The CDR3 extends over 16 amino acids. Here the CDR3 DNA reads TGTGCCAGCAGCAGAAGTACCCCGAACCAACCAGATACGCAGTATTTT. Translating gives CASSRSTPNQPDTQYF.

The chain employs TRBV16 and TRBJ2-1; perhaps TRBD1 as D (6 bases). Germline CDR1 KGHSY, CDR2 FQNENV. This CDR3 has 16 amino acids. Trimming took 8 bases from V and 7 from J, leaving 24 bases between them. The CDR3 is CASCILGAAQGNEQFF. CDR3 sequence (DNA): TGTGCCAGCTGCATCCTAGGGGCCGCCCAGGGGAATGAGCAGTTCTTC. Filled out from reference TRBV16 and TRBJ2-1, the complete variable domain reads GEEVAQTPKHLVRGEGQKAKLYCAPIKGHSYVFWYQQVLKNEFKFLISFQNENVFDETGMPKERFSAKCLPNSPCSLEIQATKLEDSAVYFCASCILGAAQGNEQFFGPGTRLTVL.

This CDR3 is CASSQVRESTEAFF. The CDR3 bases are TGCGCCAGCAGCCAAGTTAGGGAGAGCACTGAAGCTTTCTTT. The V and J genes are TRBV4-1 and TRBJ1-1; the D is unclear. The CDR3 is 14 amino acids. Trimming stripped 1 base from V and 4 bases from J, with 10 bases between. Germline V gives CDR1 MGHRA, CDR2 YSYEKL.

The chain has TRBV5-1 and TRBJ2-5, with D possibly being TRBD1 (6 bases). This CDR3 contains 16 residues. Germline V gene sequence: CDR1 SGHRS, CDR2 YFSETQ. V lost 0 bases and J lost 5, with 17 bases in between. This CDR3 reads CASSLEGQTVSETQYF. The CDR3, as DNA: TGCGCCAGCAGCTTGGAAGGACAGACTGTTTCGGAGACCCAGTACTTC.

J is TRBJ1-2 and V is TRBV7-8; D remains ambiguous. The V gene lost 0 bases and the J gene lost 5 bases, with 10 bases spanning the gap. The CDR3 length is 14 residues. Germline V lookup: CDR1 SGHVS, CDR2 FQNEAQ. In DNA form, the CDR3 reads TGTGCCAGCAGCTTAGCCCCAGGACCATATGGCTACACCTTC. It specifies CASSLAPGPYGYTF.

V is TRBV5-1 and J is TRBJ1-2; a weak D match, TRBD1 (6 bases). V shed 1 base and J shed 4 bases, with 14 bases lying between them. The CDR3 is 15 residues long. The germline CDR1 and CDR2 sequences are SGHRS and YFSETQ. CDR3: CASSLSGVGVYGYTF. The CDR3 bases are TGCGCCAGCAGCTTGTCAGGGGTCGGGGTCTATGGCTACACCTTC.

This chain links TRBV13 with TRBJ2-7; D is uncertain. The CDR3 runs to 11 residues. With 5 bases removed from V and 4 bases from J, the gap between germline ends came to 6 bases. From germline, CDR1 is PRHDT and CDR2 FYEKMQ (reference sequence). The CDR3 DNA reads TGTGCCAGCAGCGGGTATTACGAGCAGTACTTC. Translated: CASSGYYEQYF.

The chain has TRBV11-2 and TRBJ1-1, with TRBD1 matching over 9 bases. V shed 5 bases, J shed 3 bases, and the junction held 4 bases outside the gene matches. The CDR3 is 14 amino acids. The germline V gene has CDR1 SGHAT and CDR2 FQNNGV. The CDR3 region has the DNA TGTGCCAGCAGCGTCCGACAGGGGGACACTGAAGCTTTCTTT. The encoded protein is CASSVRQGDTEAFF.

CDR3: CASSAQTAGEANYGYTF. In DNA, the CDR3 is TGTGCCAGCAGCGCACAAACCGCAGGGGAAGCTAACTATGGCTACACCTTC. The gene calls are TRBV9 and TRBJ1-2; a possible D gene is TRBD1 (6 bases). The V gene's germline CDR1 is SGDLS and CDR2 YYNGEE. The CDR3 is made up of 17 amino acids. The ends were cut back, 3 bases at V and 0 bases at J, with 18 bases in the middle.

The chain recombines TRBV7-6 with TRBJ1-1; 9 bases fit TRBD1. Germline V CDR1 and CDR2: SGHVS, FNYEAQ. V was pared by 5 bases and J by 0 bases, with 7 bases of the junction left unmatched. The CDR3 is 16 residues long. CDR3 in amino acids: CASSPRQGVLNTEAFF. In nucleotides, the CDR3 is TGTGCCAGCAGCCCCCGACAGGGGGTTCTGAACACTGAAGCTTTCTTT. The variable domain in full, completed from reference TRBV7-6 and TRBJ1-1, reads GAGVSQSPRYKVTKRGQDVALRCDPISGHVSLYWYRQALGQGPEFLTYFNYEAQQDKSGLPNDRFSAERPEGSISTLTIQRTEQRDSAMYRCASSPRQGVLNTEAFFGQGTRLTVV.

This clone was recorded a few times. The V call is TRBV4-2, the J call TRBJ1-2; 7 bases map to TRBD1. Germline trimming cut 1 base from V and 5 bases from J; bases unmatched to any gene: 10. The CDR3 spans 16 residues. Germline values: CDR1 LGHNA, CDR2 YNFKEQ. The CDR3 spells CASSQAQGQAEYGYTF. The CDR3 DNA reads as TGTGCCAGCAGCCAAGCCCAAGGACAGGCGGAATATGGCTACACCTTC.

The CDR3 sequence: CASSYRFSEEAFF. The CDR3 region has the DNA TGTGCCAGCAGTTACCGGTTTTCGGAAGAAGCTTTCTTT. This chain uses TRBV6-6 with TRBJ1-1; no firm D call. Germline V gene lookup returns CDR1 MNHNY and CDR2 SVGAGI (reference sequence). The CDR3 has 13 residues. The V end was cut by 2 bases, the J end by 8 bases, with 12 bases between.

This clone was seen more than once but under ten times. The CDR3 region has the DNA TGTGCCATCAGTGAGTCGAAAATACTAGCGGGGGTACCGGAGACCCAGTACTTC. Residues: CAISESKILAGVPETQYF. The genes are TRBV10-3 and TRBJ2-5; TRBD2 aligns across 11 bases. In germline, CDR1 is ENHRY, CDR2 SYGVKD. V lost 0 bases to trimming and J lost 5 bases; unmatched junction nucleotides: 11. This CDR3 contains 18 residues.